The 27 T cell receptor beta chains given below trace back to one sample, sequenced in a study of a mutant IDH1 vaccine in newly diagnosed glioma (dated by TCRdb to the early 2020s). In the paper's terms, the time point label means: baseline, week 1 (first vaccination visit). The treatment or condition label here, explained by the study, means: pre-vaccination baseline after standard-of-care therapy. Library construction relied on the immunoSEQ multiplex PCR assay. TCRdb mirrors the immuneACCESS table, restricted to in-frame sequences. Some clones are absent from its copies; in checked studies, under half trace to an unresolved V gene, and the reason for the others is unknown. This sample is represented by approximately 70,000 clones; around 86% of them were singletons. The top ten hold roughly 2.6% of the sample. This material consisted of PBMCs, taken from a glioma patient treated with radiotherapy, temozolomide or both. These receptors came from a man aged 30 to 45 with glioma.

The DNA of the CDR3 is TGTGCCAGTAGTATAGGGAGGCAGGGTTTTGGGGCCAACGTCCTGACTTTC. Amino acid sequence: CASSIGRQGFGANVLTF. This chain links TRBV19 with TRBJ2-6; D may match TRBD1 or TRBD2 (5 bases each). The CDR3 length is 17 residues. Trimming removed 1 base from V and 3 bases from J, with 13 bases in between. From germline, CDR1 is LNHDA and CDR2 SQIVND (reference sequence).

In its sample, this clone was seen a few times. The rearrangement links TRBV2 to TRBJ2-3; the match to TRBD2 covers 11 bases. CDR1 is SNHLY and CDR2 is FYNNEI in the germline V gene. V lost 3 bases to trimming and J lost 4 bases; unmatched junction nucleotides: 3. This CDR3 comprises 15 residues. The CDR3 DNA sequence: TGTGCCAGCAGTGACGCACTAGCGGGGGCAGATACGCAGTATTTT. Translation gives CASSDALAGADTQYF.

The chain is built from TRBV7-9 and TRBJ2-7; the match to TRBD1 covers 8 bases. V was clipped by 5 bases and J by 0 bases; unmatched bases: 3. The CDR3 has 14 residues. The germline V gene has CDR1 SEHNR and CDR2 FQNEAQ (reference sequence). CDR3 nucleotides: TGTGCCAGCAGCGCCGGGACAGGCTCCTACGAGCAGTACTTC. Protein: CASSAGTGSYEQYF.

V gene TRBV12-5 combines with J gene TRBJ1-5, with 7 bases fitting TRBD1. Germline loops: CDR1 LGHNT, CDR2 FRNRAP. The CDR3 spans 24 residues. Trimming took 0 bases from V and 0 from J; bases not matched to a gene: 26. The CDR3 loop is CASGLVQGLLSGGQKVYSNQPQHF. In DNA, the CDR3 is TGTGCTAGTGGTTTGGTACAGGGTCTTTTGTCGGGGGGACAGAAAGTTTATAGCAATCAGCCCCAGCATTTT.

This chain joins TRBV10-1 and TRBJ2-7; D is possibly TRBD2 (7 bases). CDR3 size: 13 residues. CDR1 is WNHNN and CDR2 is SYGVQD in the germline V gene (reference sequence). Trimming left V 8 bases short and J 0 bases short, with 11 bases between. CDR3 nucleotide sequence: TGCGCCAGCTCCGGGGGGCCCTCCTACGAGCAGTACTTC. This sequence encodes CASSGGPSYEQYF.

The chain links TRBV18 to TRBJ2-2, with 8 bases that match TRBD1. CDR1 is KGHSH and CDR2 is LQKENI in the germline V gene. Trimming at V came to 3 bases and at J to 4 bases, leaving 13 bases not matched to a gene. CDR3 length: 18 residues. As DNA, the CDR3 is TGTGCCAGCTCACCGGCCGCGACAGGGGCGGGGAGCACCGGGGAGCTGTTTTTT. This codes for CASSPAATGAGSTGELFF.

The CDR3 region is CASSRLGQGNYGYTF. CDR3 DNA: TGTGCCAGCAGTCGCCTGGGACAGGGCAACTATGGCTACACCTTC. The chain employs TRBV2 and TRBJ1-2; 9 nucleotides line up with TRBD1. CDR3 length equals 15 residues. Germline assignment: CDR1 SNHLY and CDR2 FYNNEI. Trimming at V came to 5 bases and at J to 2 bases, leaving 6 bases not matched to a gene.

This chain links TRBV5-1 with TRBJ2-1, with 8 bases aligning to TRBD2. The CDR3 covers 16 residues. V gave up 5 bases and J gave up 9 bases; unmatched junction bases: 16. Germline V lookup: CDR1 SGHRS, CDR2 YFSETQ. The CDR3 is CASRVSLTGGPGEQFF. The CDR3 nucleotides read TGCGCCAGCAGAGTCTCCCTGACGGGGGGGCCGGGTGAGCAGTTCTTC.

The chain couples TRBV6-5 to TRBJ2-4, with D perhaps matching TRBD2 (6 bases). CDR1 is MNHEY, CDR2 SVGAGI, per germline. This CDR3 is built from 16 residues. The ends were cut back, 2 bases at V and 1 base at J, with 12 bases in the middle. CDR3 sequence: CASSYGGLGAKNIQYF. The CDR3 DNA follows: TGTGCCAGCAGTTACGGAGGGTTAGGGGCCAAAAACATTCAGTACTTC.

Written as DNA, the CDR3 is TGTGCCTGGGCCCGGAGCAGGGCCTCGGAAGCTTTCTTT. Amino acids: CAWARSRASEAFF. The gene calls are TRBV30 and TRBJ1-1; TRBD1 is a possible D gene (5 bases). CDR3 length: 13 amino acids. The germline gives CDR1 GTSNPN, CDR2 SVGIG (reference sequence). V lost 5 bases, J lost 8 bases, and 18 bases lay in between.

This chain uses TRBV5-5 with TRBJ1-3; 9 bases are a match to TRBD1. V lost 3 bases and J lost 0; bases outside the gene matches: 13. The CDR3 consists of 19 residues. The germline gives CDR1 SGHKS, CDR2 YYEKEE (reference sequence). The CDR3 is CASSWPSRTGASSGNTIYF. Written as DNA, the CDR3 is TGTGCCAGCAGCTGGCCTTCCCGGACAGGGGCCTCCTCTGGAAACACCATATATTTT.

The chain is built from TRBV15 and TRBJ2-3; D remains ambiguous. CDR1 is LNHNV, CDR2 YYDKDF, per germline (reference sequence). V lost 1 base and J 3 bases, leaving 23 bases between the germline ends. The CDR3 extends over 19 amino acids. CDR3 protein: CATSRVELIPPQPTDTQYF. CDR3 DNA: TGTGCCACCAGCAGAGTCGAGCTTATCCCGCCACAGCCGACAGATACGCAGTATTTT.

About this clone: At one end, the junction sequence differs from germline, possibly due to a read error. Other nucleotide sequences from this sample produce the same CDR3. The chain employs TRBV7-8 and TRBJ2-7, with TRBD2 matching over 14 bases. Germline CDR1 is SGHVS and CDR2 is FQNEAQ. This CDR3 is 18 amino acids long. Here the CDR3 DNA reads TGTGCCAGCAGCCGTGGACTAGCGGGGGGCACACAATTCTACGAACAGTACTTC. This encodes CASSRGLAGGTQFYEQYF.

V usage is TRBV7-9 and J usage is TRBJ1-6; possibly TRBD1 for D (5 bases). The CDR3 runs 19 residues. Trimming took 5 bases from V and 6 from J, leaving 26 bases between them. Germline assignment: CDR1 SEHNR and CDR2 FQNEAQ (reference sequence). The CDR3 DNA follows: TGTGCCAGCAGCCCTACCCACGTGCTGGGGCGGACGGGTAATTCACCCCTCCACTTT. It encodes CASSPTHVLGRTGNSPLHF.

This clone has only a few counts. The CDR3 nucleotides read TGTGCCAGCAGCCAACGGTCCTACGAGCAGTACTTC. Protein product: CASSQRSYEQYF. The rearrangement links TRBV7-9 to TRBJ2-7; D not resolved. This CDR3 is 12 amino acids long. Germline V gene data show CDR1 as SEHNR and CDR2 as FQNEAQ (reference sequence). Trimming stripped 5 bases from V and 1 base from J, with 6 bases between. Filled out from reference TRBV7-9 and TRBJ2-7, the complete variable domain reads DTGVSQNPRHKITKRGQNVTFRCDPISEHNRLYWYRQTLGQGPEFLTYFQNEAQLEKSRLLSDRFSAERPKGSFSTLEIQRTEQGDSAMYLCASSQRSYEQYFGPGTRLTVT.

The DNA for the CDR3 is TGTGCCAGCTCACCACCGATAGGGGCTTCGAACAATGAGCAGTTCTTC. This translates into CASSPPIGASNNEQFF. V is TRBV18 and J is TRBJ2-1; tentative D call: TRBD1 (5 bases). Germline V gene data show CDR1 as KGHSH and CDR2 as LQKENI. The CDR3 is 16 residues long. Trimming took off 0 bases at V and 5 bases at J, with 14 bases between the two ends.

The rearrangement links TRBV18 to TRBJ2-5; 7 bases agree with TRBD1. The J call may be mistaken, given a closer DNA end match to TRBJ2-7. Germline CDR1 KGHSH, CDR2 LQKENI. The CDR3 is made up of 16 amino acids. The CDR3 bases are TGTGCCAGCTCACCTAGTTCGGGACAGAGTATCTACGAGCAGTACTTC. Amino acids: CASSPSSGQSIYEQYF.

J is TRBJ2-7 and V is TRBV7-9; 7 bases align to TRBD1. J lost 2 bases, V lost 5 bases, and 6 bases had no gene match. Germline V lookup: CDR1 SEHNR, CDR2 FQNEAQ (reference sequence). The CDR3 contains 14 residues. As DNA, the CDR3 is TGTGCCAGCAGCCAACAGGGGATCCCCTACGAGCAGTACTTC. As protein: CASSQQGIPYEQYF.

This chain links TRBV19 with TRBJ2-3, with TRBD2 identical over 7 bases. Unmatched junction bases numbered 4, after V lost 1 base and J lost 0 bases. The CDR3 is made up of 16 amino acids. CDR1 is LNHDA and CDR2 is SQIVND in the germline V gene (reference sequence). CDR3 sequence reads: CASSIAGGISTDTQYF. In DNA form, the CDR3 reads TGTGCCAGTAGTATAGCCGGGGGGATTAGCACAGATACGCAGTATTTT.

The chain is built from TRBV2 and TRBJ2-1; no definite D call. The CDR3 has 15 amino acids. CDR1 and CDR2 from the germline V gene are SNHLY and FYNNEI. Trimming pared 8 bases from V and 0 bases from J, leaving 14 bases between. The CDR3 DNA reads as TGTGCCAGCCTCGCATTTACGGTCTCCTACAATGAGCAGTTCTTC. Its translation: CASLAFTVSYNEQFF. The complete variable domain, with remaining parts taken from reference TRBV2 and TRBJ2-1, reads EPEVTQTPSHQVTQMGQEVILRCVPISNHLYFYWYRQILGQKVEFLVSFYNNEISEKSEIFDDQFSVERPDGSNFTLKIRSTKLEDSAMYFCASLAFTVSYNEQFFGPGTRLTVL.

The chain employs TRBV19 and TRBJ1-4; D remains unclear. The CDR3 spans 13 residues. V was cut by 4 bases and J by 2 bases, with 5 bases left in between. The germline V gene encodes CDR1 LNHDA and CDR2 SQIVND (reference sequence). This chain's CDR3 is CASSRQTNEKLFF. CDR3 DNA: TGTGCCAGTAGTAGGCAGACTAATGAAAAACTGTTTTTT. The full variable domain, rest sourced from reference TRBV19 and TRBJ1-4, is DGGITQSPKYLFRKEGQNVTLSCEQNLNHDAMYWYRQDPGQGLRLIYYSQIVNDFQKGDIAEGYSVSREKKESFPLTVTSAQKNPTAFYLCASSRQTNEKLFFGSGTQLSVL.

The CDR3 DNA is TGTGCCAGCAGCCAAGAGCGGGGTAGAGAAGAGACCCAGTACTTC. It yields the protein CASSQERGREETQYF. The V and J genes are TRBV4-2 and TRBJ2-5, with D possibly matching TRBD2 (6 bases). The CDR3 runs 15 residues. Trimming took 0 bases from V and 3 from J, leaving 11 bases between them. Germline-derived CDR1 and CDR2 are LGHNA and YNFKEQ.

The chain employs TRBV19 and TRBJ2-3; D remains ambiguous. The CDR3 consists of 15 residues. Trimming shortened V by 5 bases and J by 0 bases, and 12 bases separated the two germline ends. Per germline, CDR1 LNHDA and CDR2 SQIVND (reference sequence). The CDR3 nucleotides are TGTGCCAGTAGTGCCTCAGACTCTAGCACAGATACGCAGTATTTT. Its translation: CASSASDSSTDTQYF.

The CDR3 reads CASSLGRYSNQPQHF. The CDR3 DNA is TGTGCCAGCAGCTTGGGGAGGTATAGCAATCAGCCCCAGCATTTT. The rearrangement uses TRBV5-6 and TRBJ1-5; D is unresolved. Trimming removed 0 bases from V and 0 bases from J, with 7 bases in between. Germline V gene data show CDR1 as SGHDT and CDR2 as YYEEEE. The CDR3 has 15 amino acids.

The rearrangement uses TRBV18 and TRBJ1-4; the match to TRBD1 covers 7 bases. Germline CDR1 KGHSH, CDR2 LQKENI. The CDR3 is made up of 15 amino acids. V lost 3 bases and J lost 8; bases outside the gene matches: 9. The DNA for the CDR3 is TGTGCCAGCTCACCCAACAGGGGAGGTGAAGAAAAACTGTTTTTT. As protein: CASSPNRGGEEKLFF.

The chain has TRBV5-1 and TRBJ1-2, with 10 positions matching TRBD1. Germline V CDR1 and CDR2: SGHRS, YFSETQ. This CDR3 has 16 residues. The trim removed 0 bases at V and 5 bases at J, leaving 7 bases unmatched. The CDR3 region is CASSLARGDRGYGYTF. The CDR3 nucleotides are TGCGCCAGCAGCTTGGCCAGGGGGGACAGGGGTTATGGCTACACCTTC. Together with reference TRBV5-1 and TRBJ1-2, the CDR3 gives the full variable domain: KAGVTQTPRYLIKTRGQQVTLSCSPISGHRSVSWYQQTPGQGLQFLFEYFSETQRNKGNFPGRFSGRQFSNSRSEMNVSTLELGDSALYLCASSLARGDRGYGYTFGSGTRLTVV.

V usage is TRBV10-2 and J usage is TRBJ2-1; perhaps TRBD1 as D (5 bases). The CDR3 has 11 amino acids. Germline V gene data show CDR1 as WSHSY and CDR2 as SAAADI. V dropped 8 bases and J dropped 6 bases, with 8 bases sitting between them. CDR3 residues: CASQQGNEQFF. CDR3 DNA sequence: TGCGCCAGCCAGCAGGGCAATGAGCAGTTCTTC.